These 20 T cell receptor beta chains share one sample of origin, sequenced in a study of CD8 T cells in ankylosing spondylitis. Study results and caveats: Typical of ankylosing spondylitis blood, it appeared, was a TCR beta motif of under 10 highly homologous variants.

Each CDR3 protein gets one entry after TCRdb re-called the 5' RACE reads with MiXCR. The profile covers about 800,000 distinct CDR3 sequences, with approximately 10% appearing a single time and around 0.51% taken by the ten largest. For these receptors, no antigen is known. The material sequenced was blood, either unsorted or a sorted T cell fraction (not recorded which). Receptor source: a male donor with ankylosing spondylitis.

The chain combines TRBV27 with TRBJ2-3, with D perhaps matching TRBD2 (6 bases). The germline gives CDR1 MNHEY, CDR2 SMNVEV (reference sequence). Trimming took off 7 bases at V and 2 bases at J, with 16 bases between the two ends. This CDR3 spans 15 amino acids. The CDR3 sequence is CASNRAGRITDTQYF. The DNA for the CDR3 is TGTGCCAGCAACCGGGCGGGACGGATCACAGATACGCAGTATTTT.

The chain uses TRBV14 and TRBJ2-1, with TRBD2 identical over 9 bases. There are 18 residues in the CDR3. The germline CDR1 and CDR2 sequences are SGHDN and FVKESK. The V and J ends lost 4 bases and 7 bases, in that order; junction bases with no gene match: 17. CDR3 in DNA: TGTGCCAGCAGCCCCCGGGGGTCTAGCGGGAAGGGGGAGAATGAGCAGTTCTTC. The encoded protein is CASSPRGSSGKGENEQFF. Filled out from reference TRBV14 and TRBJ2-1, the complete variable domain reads EAGVTQFPSHSVIEKGQTVTLRCDPISGHDNLYWYRRVMGKEIKFLLHFVKESKQDESGMPNNRFLAERTGGTYSTLKVQPAELEDSGVYFCASSPRGSSGKGENEQFFGPGTRLTVL.

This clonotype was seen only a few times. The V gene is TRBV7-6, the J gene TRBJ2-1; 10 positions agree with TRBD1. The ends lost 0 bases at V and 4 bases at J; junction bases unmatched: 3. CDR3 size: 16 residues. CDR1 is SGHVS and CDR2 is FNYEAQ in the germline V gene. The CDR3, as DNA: TGTGCCAGCAGCTTAGCGGGACAGGGGCCTTACAATGAGCAGTTCTTC. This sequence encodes CASSLAGQGPYNEQFF.

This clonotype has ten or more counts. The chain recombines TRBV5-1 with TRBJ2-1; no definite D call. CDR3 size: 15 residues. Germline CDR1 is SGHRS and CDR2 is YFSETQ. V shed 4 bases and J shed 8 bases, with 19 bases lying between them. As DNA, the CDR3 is TGCGCCAGCAGCATGGACGCTTTGCGTGGAGATGAGCAGTTCTTC. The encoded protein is CASSMDALRGDEQFF.

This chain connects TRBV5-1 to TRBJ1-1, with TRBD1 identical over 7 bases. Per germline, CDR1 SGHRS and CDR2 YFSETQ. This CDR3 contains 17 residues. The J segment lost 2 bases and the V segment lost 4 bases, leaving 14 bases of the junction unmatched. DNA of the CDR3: TGCGCCAGCAGCCCGCCGGGAGGGGGCTGGTCAAACACTGAAGCTTTCTTT. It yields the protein CASSPPGGGWSNTEAFF.

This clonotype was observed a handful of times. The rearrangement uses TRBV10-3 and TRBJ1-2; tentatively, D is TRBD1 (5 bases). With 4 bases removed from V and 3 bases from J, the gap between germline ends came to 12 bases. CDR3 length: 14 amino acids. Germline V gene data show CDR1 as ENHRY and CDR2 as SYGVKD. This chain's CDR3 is CAISGGRAYYGYTF. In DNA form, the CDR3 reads TGTGCCATCAGTGGGGGCAGAGCCTACTATGGCTACACCTTC.

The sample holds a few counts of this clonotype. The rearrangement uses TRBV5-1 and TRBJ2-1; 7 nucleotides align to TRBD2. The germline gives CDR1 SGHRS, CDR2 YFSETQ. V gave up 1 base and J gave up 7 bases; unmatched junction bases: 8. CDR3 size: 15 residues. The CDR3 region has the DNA TGCGCCAGCAGCTTGACAAAGGCTAGCGGTAATGAGCAGTTCTTC. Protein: CASSLTKASGNEQFF.

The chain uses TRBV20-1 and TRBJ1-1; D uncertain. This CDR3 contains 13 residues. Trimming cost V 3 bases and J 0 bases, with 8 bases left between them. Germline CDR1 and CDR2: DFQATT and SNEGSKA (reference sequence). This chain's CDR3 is CSASVIMNTEAFF. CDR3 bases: TGCAGTGCTAGTGTGATCATGAACACTGAAGCTTTCTTT.

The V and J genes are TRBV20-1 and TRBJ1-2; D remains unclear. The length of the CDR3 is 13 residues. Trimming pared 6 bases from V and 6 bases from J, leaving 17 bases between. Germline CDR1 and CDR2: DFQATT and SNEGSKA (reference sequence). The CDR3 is CSATRAWGDGYTF. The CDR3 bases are TGCAGTGCCACCCGGGCCTGGGGAGATGGCTACACCTTC.

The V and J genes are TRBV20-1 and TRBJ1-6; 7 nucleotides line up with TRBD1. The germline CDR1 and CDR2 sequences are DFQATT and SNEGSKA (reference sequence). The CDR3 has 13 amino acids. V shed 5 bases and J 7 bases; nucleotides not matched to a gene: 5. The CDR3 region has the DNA TGCAGTGCTCCTGGGACAGTGAATTCACCCCTCCACTTT. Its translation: CSAPGTVNSPLHF.

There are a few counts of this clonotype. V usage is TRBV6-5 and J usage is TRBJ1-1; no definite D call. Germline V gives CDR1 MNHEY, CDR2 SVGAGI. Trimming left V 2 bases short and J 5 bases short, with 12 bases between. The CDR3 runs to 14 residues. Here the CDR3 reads CASSYEGWGTEAFF. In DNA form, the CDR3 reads TGTGCCAGCAGTTACGAGGGCTGGGGAACTGAAGCTTTCTTT.

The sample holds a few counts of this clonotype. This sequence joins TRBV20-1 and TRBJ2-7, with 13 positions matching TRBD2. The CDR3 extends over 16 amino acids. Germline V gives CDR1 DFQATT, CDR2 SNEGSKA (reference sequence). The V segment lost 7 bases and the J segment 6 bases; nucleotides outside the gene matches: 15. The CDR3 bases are TGCAGTGGATGGACTAGCGGGAGTTTTCTGGGGTCCGAGCAGTACTTC. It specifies CSGWTSGSFLGSEQYF.

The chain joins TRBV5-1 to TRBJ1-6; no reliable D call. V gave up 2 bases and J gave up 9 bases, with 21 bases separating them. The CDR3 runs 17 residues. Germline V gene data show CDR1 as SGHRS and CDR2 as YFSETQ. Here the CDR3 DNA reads TGCGCCAGCAGCTTTAATGAGGCGGGGAGGTTAGGTTCACCCCTCCACTTT. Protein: CASSFNEAGRLGSPLHF.

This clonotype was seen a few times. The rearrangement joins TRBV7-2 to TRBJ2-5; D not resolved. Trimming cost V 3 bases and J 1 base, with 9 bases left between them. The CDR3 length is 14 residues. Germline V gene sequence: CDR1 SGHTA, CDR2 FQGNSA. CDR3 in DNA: TGTGCCAGCAGCTTCAAAGGGCCCCAAGAGACCCAGTACTTC. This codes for CASSFKGPQETQYF. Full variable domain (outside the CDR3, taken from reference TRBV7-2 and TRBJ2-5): GAGVSQSPSNKVTEKGKDVELRCDPISGHTALYWYRQSLGQGLEFLIYFQGNSAPDKSGLPSDRFSAERTGGSVSTLTIQRTQQEDSAVYLCASSFKGPQETQYFGPGTRLLVL.

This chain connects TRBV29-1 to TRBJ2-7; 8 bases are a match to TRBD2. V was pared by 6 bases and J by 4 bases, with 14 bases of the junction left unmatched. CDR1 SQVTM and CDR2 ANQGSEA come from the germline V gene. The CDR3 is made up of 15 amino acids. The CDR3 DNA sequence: TGCAGCGTACCGAGGGTGGGCGGGAGGTCTTACGAGCAGTACTTC. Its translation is CSVPRVGGRSYEQYF.

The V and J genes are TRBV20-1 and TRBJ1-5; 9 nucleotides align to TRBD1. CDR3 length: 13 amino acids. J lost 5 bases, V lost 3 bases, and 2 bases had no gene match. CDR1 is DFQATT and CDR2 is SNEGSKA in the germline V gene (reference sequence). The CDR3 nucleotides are TGCAGTGCTAGCTGGACAGGGGATCAGCCCCAGCATTTT. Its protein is CSASWTGDQPQHF.

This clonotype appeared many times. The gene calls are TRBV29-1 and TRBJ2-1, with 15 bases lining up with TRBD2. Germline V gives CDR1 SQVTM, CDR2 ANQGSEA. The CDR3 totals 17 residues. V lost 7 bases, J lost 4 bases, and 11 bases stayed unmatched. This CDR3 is CSGTGTGTSGRYNEQFF. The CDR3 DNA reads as TGCAGCGGTACCGGGACAGGGACTAGCGGGAGGTACAATGAGCAGTTCTTC.

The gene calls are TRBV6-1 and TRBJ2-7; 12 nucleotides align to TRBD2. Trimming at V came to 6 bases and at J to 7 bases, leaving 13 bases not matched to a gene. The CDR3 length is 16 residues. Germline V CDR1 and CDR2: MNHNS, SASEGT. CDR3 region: CASSQLRTSGIREQYF. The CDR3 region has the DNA TGTGCCAGCAGCCAACTTCGGACTAGCGGGATAAGAGAGCAGTACTTC.

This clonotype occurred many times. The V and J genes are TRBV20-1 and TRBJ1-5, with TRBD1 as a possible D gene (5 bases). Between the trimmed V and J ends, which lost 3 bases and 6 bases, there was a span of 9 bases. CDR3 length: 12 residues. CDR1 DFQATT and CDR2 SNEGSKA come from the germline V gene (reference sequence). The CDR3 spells CSASSRVQPQHF. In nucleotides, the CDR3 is TGCAGTGCTAGTTCCAGGGTTCAGCCCCAGCATTTT.

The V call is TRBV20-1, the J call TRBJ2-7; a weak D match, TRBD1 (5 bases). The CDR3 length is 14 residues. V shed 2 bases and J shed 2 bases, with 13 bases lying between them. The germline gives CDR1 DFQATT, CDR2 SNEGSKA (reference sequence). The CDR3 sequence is CSARMSRAPYEQYF. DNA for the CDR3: TGCAGTGCTAGAATGTCCAGGGCACCCTACGAGCAGTACTTC.